This paragraph covers one T cell receptor beta chain sequence. Per the original data handling: Amplification from reference gene primers served as the basis for estimated nucleated cell counts. Data came from immunoSEQ multiplex PCR; TCRdb stores just in-frame clones and leaves some out. V, J and clone size reflect that table, while D and trimming were determined from the DNA. This table holds about 160,000 clones, roughly four fifths found once. This record belongs to a study of blood T cell repertoires in COVID-19. Study as a whole: Specimens from acute and convalescent COVID-19 originated in the United States, Italy and Spain.

The V end was cut by 3 bases, the J end by 4 bases, with 12 bases between. This CDR3 contains 15 residues. Germline V CDR1 and CDR2: KGHSH, LQKENI. The sample taken for sequencing was peripheral blood. V gene TRBV18 combines with J gene TRBJ2-2; D is unclear. The receptor comes from a human donor in a cohort sampled during active COVID-19. CDR3 DNA sequence: TGTGCCAGCTCACCCCTCGGGTGGAGCACCGGGGAGCTGTTTTTT. This encodes CASSPLGWSTGELFF.